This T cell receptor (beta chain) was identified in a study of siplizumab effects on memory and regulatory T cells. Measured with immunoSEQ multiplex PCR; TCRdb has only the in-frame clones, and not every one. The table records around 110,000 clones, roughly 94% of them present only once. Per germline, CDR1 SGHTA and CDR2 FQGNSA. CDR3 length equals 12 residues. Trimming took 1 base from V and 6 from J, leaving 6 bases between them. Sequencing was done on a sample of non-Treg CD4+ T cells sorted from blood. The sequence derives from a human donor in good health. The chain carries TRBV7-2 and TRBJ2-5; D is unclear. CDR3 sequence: CASSLVPQTQYF. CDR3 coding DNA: TGTGCCAGCAGCTTAGTCCCTCAGACCCAGTACTTC.